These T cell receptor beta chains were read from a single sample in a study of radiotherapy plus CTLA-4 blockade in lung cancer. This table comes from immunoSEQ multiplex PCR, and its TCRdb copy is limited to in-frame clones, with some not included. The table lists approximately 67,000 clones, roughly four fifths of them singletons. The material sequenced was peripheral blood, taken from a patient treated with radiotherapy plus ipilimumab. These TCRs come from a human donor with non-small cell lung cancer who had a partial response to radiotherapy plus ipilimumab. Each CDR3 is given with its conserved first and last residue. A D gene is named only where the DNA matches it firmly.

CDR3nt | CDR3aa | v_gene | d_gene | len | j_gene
TGTGCCAGCAAGGGTACGGGGAAAATCAAAGGCTACACCTTC | CASKGTGKIKGYTF | TRBV2 | . | 14 | TRBJ1-2
TGTGCCAGCACCCGACTAGCGGGGAACACCGGGGAGCTGTTTTTT | CASTRLAGNTGELFF | TRBV6-1 | TRBD2 | 15 | TRBJ2-2
TGCGCCAGCAGCTTGGGGCAGGGGTGGAATCAGCCCCAGCATTTT | CASSLGQGWNQPQHF | TRBV5-1 | . | 15 | TRBJ1-5
TGTGCCAGCTCACCATCAGGGGATACGCAGTATTTT | CASSPSGDTQYF | TRBV18 | . | 12 | TRBJ2-3
TGTGCCAGCAGTGATGGGGGCGCGGGGGCTGGAAACACCATATATTTT | CASSDGGAGAGNTIYF | TRBV9 | . | 16 | TRBJ1-3
TGTGCCAGCAGTCCCCAGGGAGGGGGCAATCAGCCCCAGCATTTT | CASSPQGGGNQPQHF | TRBV27 | . | 15 | TRBJ1-5
TGTGCCAGCAGTCGTGTAATTAGCGGGAGGGAGAGAGATACGCAGTATTTT | CASSRVISGRERDTQYF | TRBV27 | TRBD2 | 17 | TRBJ2-3
TGTGCCATCAGTGAGTTTCAGGATGAGCAGTTCTTC | CAISEFQDEQFF | TRBV10-3 | . | 12 | TRBJ2-1
TGTGCCTGGAGTGTTCCTAGCGAGATCCGGCAGTTCTTC | CAWSVPSEIRQFF | TRBV30 | . | 13 | TRBJ2-1
TGTGCCAGCAGCTTCCCCGGGACGCGGGGCACTGAAGCTTTCTTT | CASSFPGTRGTEAFF | TRBV5-4 | . | 15 | TRBJ1-1
TGCGCCAGCAGCCAAGGCCTCCCCGACAGGGAGGATTACTACGAGCAGTACTTC | CASSQGLPDREDYYEQYF | TRBV4-1 | . | 18 | TRBJ2-7
TGTGCCAGCAGCCCTGGGACTAGCACGAAGACCCAGTACTTC | CASSPGTSTKTQYF | TRBV7-2 | TRBD2 | 14 | TRBJ2-5